The rows below give T cell receptor beta chains drawn from one sample of a study of T cells in Graves' hyperthyroidism and ophthalmopathy. TCRdb independently ran MiXCR on the multiplex PCR reads; one entry per CDR3 protein. The sample has about 410,000 distinct CDR3 sequences; about 14% are singletons. The sample comprised blood. The source is a man younger than 30 with Graves' ophthalmopathy. Each CDR3 is given with its conserved first and last residue. The order of the fields is J gene, clone size, D gene, V gene, CDR3 DNA, CDR3 protein. The D gene is left open where the match is weak. Clone size is shown for a subset of rows, as once, few, many or a class of expanded clone.

>TRBJ1-5|many|TRBD1|TRBV24-1
TGTGCCACCAGTGAAGACAGGGTGGATCAGCCCCAGCATTTT
CATSEDRVDQPQHF
>TRBJ2-1|-|TRBD1|TRBV29-1
TGCAGCGCTAGCCCGGGACAGGGAGGCAATGAGCAGTTCTTC
CSASPGQGGNEQFF
>TRBJ1-5|many|-|TRBV5-5
TGTGCCAGCAGCTTGGTACCTCTCCCCAATCAGCCCCAGCATTTT
CASSLVPLPNQPQHF
>TRBJ1-5|-|-|TRBV15
TGTGCCTTGGGAGTTGCCAATCAGCCCCAGCATTTT
CALGVANQPQHF
>TRBJ2-4|many|TRBD1|TRBV11-3
TGTGCCAGCGCCCGGACAGGGAGGAGCATTCAGTACTTC
CASARTGRSIQYF
>TRBJ2-7|many|-|TRBV18
TGTGCCAGCTCACCATGGACTTACCCGGGGTACGAGCAGTACTTC
CASSPWTYPGYEQYF
>TRBJ1-6|many|TRBD1|TRBV6-1
TGTGCCGGACGGTTGGGACAGGAGAATTCACCCCTCCACTTT
CAGRLGQENSPLHF
>TRBJ2-2|-|TRBD1|TRBV2
TGTGCCAGTTTCGACAGGGGGAACACCGGGGAGCTGTTTTTT
CASFDRGNTGELFF
>TRBJ2-5|many|TRBD1|TRBV11-3
TGTGCCAGCAGCGGGGACAGGGAAGGGGGCCAAGAGACCCAGTACTTC
CASSGDREGGQETQYF
>TRBJ2-7|many|TRBD2|TRBV11-3
TGTGCCAGCAGCGTAGCGGGGGTCTACGAGCAGTACTTC
CASSVAGVYEQYF
>TRBJ2-7|once|-|TRBV19
TGTGTCAGTAGTATGGGGGCCTTGGACGAGCAGTACTTC
CVSSMGALDEQYF
>TRBJ1-5|many|TRBD1|TRBV20-1
TGCAGTGCTTTAGACAGGGAGGGCAATCAGCCCCAGCATTTT
CSALDREGNQPQHF
>TRBJ1-6|-|TRBD1|TRBV9
TGTGCCAGCAGCGCCGCTGACAGGGTGTTTTCACCCCTCCACTTT
CASSAADRVFSPLHF
>TRBJ2-4|-|-|TRBV28
TGTGCCAGCAGTTTAGGCCAGGCGTACATTCAGTACTTC
CASSLGQAYIQYF